These 25 T cell receptor beta chains originate from one sample sequenced in a study of cytomegalovirus exposure and HLA in healthy donors. Generated by immunoSEQ multiplex PCR, the TCRdb table keeps only in-frame clones and is missing some. The table shows some 240,000 clones, with approximately 87% occurring only once. Sequenced: PBMCs. These receptors were collected from a woman between 18 and 30 years old in good health and CMV-seronegative.

V and J are TRBV2 and TRBJ2-2; 9 bases agree with TRBD2. This CDR3 has 14 amino acids. CDR1 and CDR2 (germline): SNHLY, FYNNEI. V lost 8 bases, J lost 0 bases, and 1 base stayed unmatched. The DNA for the CDR3 is TGTGCCAGCCGACTAGCGGCGAACACCGGGGAGCTGTTTTTT. Protein sequence: CASRLAANTGELFF.

This clone was seen repeatedly, ten times or more. This chain joins TRBV9 and TRBJ2-1; the match to TRBD1 covers 9 bases. Germline CDR1 is SGDLS and CDR2 is YYNGEE. This CDR3 has 17 amino acids. V lost 2 bases to trimming and J lost 8 bases; unmatched junction nucleotides: 14. The CDR3 sequence is CASSVHYGGQGTHEQFF. In DNA form, the CDR3 reads TGTGCCAGCAGCGTCCACTACGGGGGACAGGGTACCCATGAGCAGTTCTTC.

The chain joins TRBV5-1 to TRBJ2-7; weak D call: TRBD2 (6 bases). Germline loops: CDR1 SGHRS, CDR2 YFSETQ. V lost 4 bases and J 7 bases, leaving 21 bases between the germline ends. CDR3 length: 15 amino acids. Here the CDR3 DNA reads TGCGCCAGCAGCCGCCGCGGGAATCCGCCGGGTGAGCAGTACTTC. Its protein is CASSRRGNPPGEQYF.

The rearrangement uses TRBV28 and TRBJ1-2, with D perhaps TRBD1 (6 bases). V lost 10 bases and J 4 bases, leaving 22 bases between the germline ends. CDR3 length equals 15 residues. The V gene's germline CDR1 is MDHEN and CDR2 SYDVKM. In DNA, the CDR3 is TGTGCCACCAATTCAGGCAGGGGATTTGGCTATGGCTACACCTTC. Its translation is CATNSGRGFGYGYTF.

J is TRBJ1-1 and V is TRBV7-3; 8 nucleotides line up with TRBD1. This CDR3 has 14 amino acids. CDR1 is SGHTA and CDR2 is FQGTGA in the germline V gene. V lost 3 bases and J lost 2; bases outside the gene matches: 2. CDR3 region: CASSFGQGNTEAFF. In DNA form, the CDR3 reads TGTGCCAGCAGCTTCGGACAGGGAAACACTGAAGCTTTCTTT.

This clone turned up a few times. Different DNA sequences within this sample yield the same CDR3. The chain uses TRBV18 and TRBJ1-1, with D maybe TRBD1 (5 bases). The CDR3 has 14 amino acids. CDR1 KGHSH and CDR2 LQKENI come from the germline V gene. Trimming took off 3 bases at V and 5 bases at J, with 13 bases between the two ends. CDR3 loop: CASSPGTGGTEAFF. The DNA for the CDR3 is TGTGCCAGCTCACCCGGGACCGGTGGAACTGAAGCTTTCTTT.

The sample holds a few counts of this clone. Other nucleotide sequences from this sample produce the same CDR3. The rearrangement links TRBV9 to TRBJ1-3, with D unclear. V was clipped by 2 bases and J by 0 bases, with 9 bases between them. The CDR3 consists of 15 residues. Germline V gene sequence: CDR1 SGDLS, CDR2 YYNGEE. The CDR3 reads CASSVGAGSGNTIYF. CDR3 coding DNA: TGTGCCAGCAGCGTGGGTGCTGGCTCTGGAAACACCATATATTTT.

CDR3 DNA: TGTGCCAGCAGCTTAGATGGGGGTAAAGCTTTCTTT. It yields the protein CASSLDGGKAFF. The chain joins TRBV7-2 to TRBJ1-1; D might be TRBD1 (5 bases). The CDR3 consists of 12 residues. Trimming shortened V by 1 base and J by 9 bases, and 9 bases separated the two germline ends. Germline V gene lookup returns CDR1 SGHTA and CDR2 FQGNSA.

The chain has TRBV6-6 and TRBJ1-1; D ambiguous. Per the germline V gene, CDR1 is MNHNY and CDR2 is SVGAGI (reference sequence). V was cut by 2 bases and J by 11 bases, with 9 bases left in between. This CDR3 has 11 amino acids. CDR3 region: CASSYVDRAFF. CDR3 nucleotide sequence: TGTGCCAGCAGTTACGTAGATCGGGCTTTCTTT.

V is TRBV10-3 and J is TRBJ1-1; D may be TRBD1 (5 bases). CDR1 ENHRY and CDR2 SYGVKD come from the germline V gene. V shed 2 bases and J shed 7 bases, with 14 bases lying between them. The CDR3 totals 14 residues. This CDR3 reads CAISEGGTGSEAFF. The DNA of the CDR3 is TGTGCCATCAGTGAGGGGGGGACCGGGAGTGAAGCTTTCTTT.

The rearrangement joins TRBV4-1 to TRBJ1-5, with a tentative D call TRBD1 (5 bases). The CDR3 length is 15 residues. The V gene's germline CDR1 is MGHRA and CDR2 YSYEKL. V lost 0 bases and J lost 3, with 9 bases in between. CDR3: CASSQDSGYNQPQHF. For the CDR3, the DNA is TGCGCCAGCAGCCAAGATTCAGGGTACAATCAGCCCCAGCATTTT.

The chain carries TRBV5-4 and TRBJ2-3, with a weak D call TRBD2 (6 bases). The CDR3 length is 14 residues. Germline CDR1 SGHNT, CDR2 YYREEE (reference sequence). V gave up 4 bases and J gave up 6 bases, with 15 bases separating them. The CDR3 nucleotides are TGTGCCAGCAGCAGCCGGGACTTAAGGGATACGCAGTATTTT. Translation: CASSSRDLRDTQYF.

The chain couples TRBV4-2 to TRBJ1-2; no definite D call. Germline V lookup: CDR1 LGHNA, CDR2 YNFKEQ. V shed 0 bases and J shed 5 bases, with 7 bases lying between them. The CDR3 spans 13 residues. The CDR3 nucleotides read TGTGCCAGCAGCCAAGAAGGAGGGTATGGCTACACCTTC. Translating gives CASSQEGGYGYTF.

The chain is built from TRBV6-1 and TRBJ1-1; possibly TRBD1 for D (5 bases). The CDR3 totals 16 residues. V was pared by 1 base and J by 5 bases, with 17 bases between. In germline, CDR1 is MNHNS, CDR2 SASEGT. The CDR3: CASSEGETVLGTEAFF. In nucleotides, the CDR3 is TGTGCCAGCAGTGAAGGGGAGACAGTCCTCGGGACTGAAGCTTTCTTT.

J is TRBJ2-3 and V is TRBV4-1; D not certain. Germline V CDR1 and CDR2: MGHRA, YSYEKL. Trimming took off 4 bases at V and 8 bases at J, with 13 bases between the two ends. The CDR3 is 13 amino acids. In DNA form, the CDR3 reads TGCGCCAGCAGCCCGCCGACTCCACTTACGCAGTATTTT. Residues: CASSPPTPLTQYF.

J is TRBJ1-1 and V is TRBV6-1; D perhaps matches TRBD1 (5 bases). This CDR3 is built from 14 residues. V was pared by 7 bases and J by 0 bases, with 12 bases between. Germline values: CDR1 MNHNS, CDR2 SASEGT. CDR3 in DNA: TGTGCCAGCAACAGGCGAACTATGAACACTGAAGCTTTCTTT. This gives the protein CASNRRTMNTEAFF.

The CDR3 nucleotides are TGTGCCGCGGGGTTCGAGCAGTACTTC. It translates to CAAGFEQYF. The genes are TRBV28 and TRBJ2-7, with a tentative D call TRBD2 (6 bases). The ends were cut back, 11 bases at V and 6 bases at J, with 8 bases in the middle. Germline V gene data show CDR1 as MDHEN and CDR2 as SYDVKM. This CDR3 contains 9 residues.

The gene calls are TRBV14 and TRBJ1-3; a possible D gene is TRBD1 (5 bases). Trimming stripped 4 bases from V and 3 bases from J, with 10 bases between. The V gene's germline CDR1 is SGHDN and CDR2 FVKESK. This CDR3 region has 14 residues. The CDR3 sequence is CASSRGSGGNTIYF. In DNA, the CDR3 is TGTGCCAGCAGCCGGGGGTCGGGTGGAAACACCATATATTTT.

The chain has TRBV5-6 and TRBJ1-2, with 10 nucleotides matching TRBD1. The J segment lost 4 bases and the V segment lost 0 bases, leaving 3 bases of the junction unmatched. The CDR3 loop spans 15 amino acids. Germline-derived CDR1 and CDR2 are SGHDT and YYEEEE. The CDR3 DNA reads TGTGCCAGCAGCTTGGCTCGGACAGGGGGCTATGGCTACACCTTC. Its protein is CASSLARTGGYGYTF.

This chain connects TRBV28 to TRBJ1-2; a possible D gene is TRBD1 (6 bases). Trimming stripped 6 bases from V and 5 bases from J, with 13 bases between. There are 13 residues in the CDR3. Per germline, CDR1 MDHEN and CDR2 SYDVKM. CDR3 sequence: CASSEGDQYGYTF. In nucleotides, the CDR3 is TGTGCCAGCAGCGAGGGGGATCAATATGGCTACACCTTC.

This clone has a handful of counts. V gene TRBV30 combines with J gene TRBJ1-6; D is uncertain. Looked up from germline, CDR1 is GTSNPN and CDR2 is SVGIG (reference sequence). Trimming took 3 bases from V and 10 from J, leaving 16 bases between them. This CDR3 is built from 14 residues. The DNA for the CDR3 is TGTGCCTGGAGGGGGAACCCCCAGGAGTCACCCCTCCACTTT. Residues: CAWRGNPQESPLHF.

The chain combines TRBV5-1 with TRBJ1-3; D gene unclear. The CDR3 is 16 amino acids. Germline values: CDR1 SGHRS, CDR2 YFSETQ. V lost 0 bases and J 0 bases, leaving 10 bases between the germline ends. DNA for the CDR3: TGCGCCAGCAGCTTGGCTGGGGAGAGCTCTGGAAACACCATATATTTT. Encoded protein: CASSLAGESSGNTIYF.

V and J are TRBV6-5 and TRBJ2-3, with D perhaps TRBD2 (6 bases). CDR1 and CDR2 from the germline V gene are MNHEY and SVGAGI. CDR3 length: 15 residues. Deletions cut 6 bases from V and 1 base from J, with 14 bases between. In nucleotides, the CDR3 is TGTGCCAGCAGATCTCCGGGACTCCGCACAGATACGCAGTATTTT. This gives the protein CASRSPGLRTDTQYF.

The gene calls are TRBV27 and TRBJ1-5; D is possibly TRBD1 (5 bases). The CDR3 length is 14 residues. Trimming took 2 bases from V and 6 from J, leaving 11 bases between them. CDR1 MNHEY and CDR2 SMNVEV come from the germline V gene (reference sequence). CDR3 residues: CASSLKGVRQPQHF. CDR3 in DNA: TGTGCCAGCAGTTTAAAAGGGGTGCGTCAGCCCCAGCATTTT.

This clone was counted ten times or more. The chain uses TRBV2 and TRBJ2-7, with 8 bases identical to TRBD2. With V trimmed by 6 bases and J by 6 bases, 7 bases remained unmatched. This CDR3 spans 13 amino acids. The germline V gene has CDR1 SNHLY and CDR2 FYNNEI. The CDR3 region is CASSQRGGREQYF. The CDR3, as DNA: TGTGCCAGCAGCCAGCGCGGGGGGCGCGAGCAGTACTTC.